Below, 20 T cell receptor beta chains from the same sample are listed, as sequenced in a study of T cell responses to AZD1222 COVID-19 vaccine. The protocol was immunoSEQ multiplex PCR, while the TCRdb copy is restricted to in-frame clones and leaves out a portion. The sample has roughly 93,000 clones, 85% to 90% seen once. The specimen comprised peripheral blood, sampled on day 0 of MenACWY control vaccination. The receptors shown here come from an adult in good health.

V is TRBV7-2 and J is TRBJ2-2; TRBD2 aligns across 11 bases. The CDR3 contains 15 residues. Germline CDR1 reads SGHTA; CDR2 reads FQGNSA. After removal of 6 bases from V and 2 bases from J, the junction contained 2 bases not matched to a gene. The CDR3 region has the DNA TGTGCCAGCAGTCTAGCGGGGGGTAACACCGGGGAGCTGTTTTTT. It encodes CASSLAGGNTGELFF.

V usage is TRBV5-4 and J usage is TRBJ2-5; 8 nucleotides match TRBD1. The CDR3 covers 15 residues. Germline CDR1 reads SGHNT; CDR2 reads YYREEE (reference sequence). The J segment lost 2 bases and the V segment lost 2 bases, leaving 5 bases of the junction unmatched. CDR3 sequence (DNA): TGTGCCAGCAGCTTAGGACAGGGAGGTCAAGAGACCCAGTACTTC. Translating gives CASSLGQGGQETQYF.

The chain joins TRBV7-2 to TRBJ2-5; 10 bases fit TRBD2. J gave up 6 bases and V 1 base, and 8 bases lay outside the gene matches. The CDR3 length is 16 residues. The germline V gene has CDR1 SGHTA and CDR2 FQGNSA. CDR3 sequence reads: CASSLVTAGGPKTQYF. In DNA form, the CDR3 reads TGTGCCAGCAGCTTAGTAACAGCGGGGGGGCCGAAGACCCAGTACTTC.

This chain joins TRBV10-3 and TRBJ1-1; 7 positions agree with TRBD1. Germline lookup yields CDR1 ENHRY and CDR2 SYGVKD. V was clipped by 5 bases and J by 1 base; unmatched bases: 4. The CDR3 covers 14 residues. The CDR3 DNA follows: TGTGCCATCAGTAGAGGGGGCAAGAACACTGAAGCTTTCTTT. Translation: CAISRGGKNTEAFF.

The chain recombines TRBV3-1 (or the pseudogene TRBV3-2) with TRBJ1-1; 9 bases are a match to TRBD1. The CDR3 contains 14 residues. Germline V gene sequence: CDR1 LGHDT, CDR2 YNNKEL (reference sequence). With V trimmed by 4 bases and J by 5 bases, 5 bases remained unmatched. The CDR3 loop is CASSPWTGETEAFF. CDR3 bases: TGTGCCAGCAGCCCGTGGACAGGGGAGACTGAAGCTTTCTTT.

CDR3 in amino acids: CAIRTLGQGNEQYF. CDR3 coding DNA: TGTGCCATCAGGACCCTGGGACAGGGGAACGAGCAGTACTTC. The chain couples TRBV10-3 to TRBJ2-7; 10 bases are a match to TRBD1. In germline, CDR1 is ENHRY, CDR2 SYGVKD. V trimming: 6 bases; J trimming: 5 bases; junction bases outside the gene matches: 7. The CDR3 sequence is 14 residues long.

This chain connects TRBV29-1 to TRBJ1-1; a weak D match, TRBD1 (6 bases). Germline V CDR1 and CDR2: SQVTM, ANQGSEA. This CDR3 contains 14 residues. The V and J ends lost 6 bases and 1 base respectively, with 15 bases between them. The CDR3, as DNA: TGCAGCGTCTCACAGGGTCGGGGGAACACTGAAGCTTTCTTT. It yields the protein CSVSQGRGNTEAFF.

This clone was seen a single time. V usage is TRBV5-6 and J usage is TRBJ2-5, with a tentative D call TRBD1 (5 bases). V was pared by 4 bases and J by 3 bases, with 10 bases between. Germline lookup yields CDR1 SGHDT and CDR2 YYEEEE. The length of the CDR3 is 13 residues. DNA for the CDR3: TGTGCCAGCAGCGGTCAGGGAAAAGAGACCCAGTACTTC. Protein: CASSGQGKETQYF.

The chain uses TRBV7-2 and TRBJ2-7; D gene ambiguous. Trimming took off 5 bases at V and 0 bases at J, with 14 bases between the two ends. The germline CDR1 and CDR2 sequences are SGHTA and FQGNSA. The CDR3 spans 15 residues. DNA for the CDR3: TGTGCCAGCAGCCCCCCATTGAGAGGCTCCTACGAGCAGTACTTC. The encoded protein is CASSPPLRGSYEQYF.

The rearrangement uses TRBV5-6 and TRBJ1-6, with a possible D match to TRBD1 (5 bases). The V gene lost 4 bases and the J gene lost 7 bases, with 15 bases spanning the gap. This CDR3 is built from 15 residues. Per the germline V gene, CDR1 is SGHDT and CDR2 is YYEEEE. CDR3 DNA: TGTGCCAGCAGCCCTTGGGAGCCAGGGAATTCACCCCTCCACTTT. Its translation is CASSPWEPGNSPLHF.

This chain joins TRBV18 and TRBJ2-3; 7 positions match TRBD2. V trimming: 6 bases; J trimming: 1 base; junction bases outside the gene matches: 7. This CDR3 contains 15 residues. Germline-derived CDR1 and CDR2 are KGHSH and LQKENI. This chain's CDR3 is CASSLSTSGTDTQYF. The CDR3 bases are TGTGCCAGCTCCCTCAGTACTAGCGGCACAGATACGCAGTATTTT.

This sequence joins TRBV14 and TRBJ2-3; 9 nucleotides line up with TRBD1. Per the germline V gene, CDR1 is SGHDN and CDR2 is FVKESK. This CDR3 has 14 amino acids. The trim removed 8 bases at V and 4 bases at J, leaving 7 bases unmatched. CDR3 DNA sequence: TGTGCCAGCGGATCGACAGGGGGTGCAGATACGCAGTATTTT. It translates to CASGSTGGADTQYF.

This sequence joins TRBV28 and TRBJ2-7, with 9 bases fitting TRBD2. Germline CDR1 reads MDHEN; CDR2 reads SYDVKM. V lost 5 bases to trimming and J lost 5 bases; unmatched junction nucleotides: 10. This CDR3 spans 15 amino acids. CDR3 in amino acids: CASSPGGSGGHEQYF. DNA for the CDR3: TGTGCCAGCAGTCCCGGGGGTAGCGGGGGCCACGAGCAGTACTTC.

J is TRBJ2-7 and V is TRBV7-9; D ambiguous. This CDR3 has 14 residues. Looked up from germline, CDR1 is SEHNR and CDR2 is FQNEAQ (reference sequence). V lost 0 bases to trimming and J lost 3 bases, with 9 bases between them. CDR3 coding DNA: TGTGCCAGCAGCTTAGCGTACTCGGGCTACGAGCAGTACTTC. This codes for CASSLAYSGYEQYF. The whole variable domain, remainder taken from reference TRBV7-9 and TRBJ2-7, is DTGVSQNPRHKITKRGQNVTFRCDPISEHNRLYWYRQTLGQGPEFLTYFQNEAQLEKSRLLSDRFSAERPKGSFSTLEIQRTEQGDSAMYLCASSLAYSGYEQYFGPGTRLTVT.

The rearrangement joins TRBV28 to TRBJ1-6; no reliable D call. The V gene's germline CDR1 is MDHEN and CDR2 SYDVKM. The V end was cut by 5 bases, the J end by 10 bases, with 12 bases between. The CDR3 covers 13 residues. The CDR3 nucleotides are TGTGCCAGCAGTCCCACGCCCTGGTCACCCCTCCACTTT. It yields the protein CASSPTPWSPLHF.

The rearrangement links TRBV15 to TRBJ1-3, with D uncertain. The germline V gene encodes CDR1 LNHNV and CDR2 YYDKDF (reference sequence). V lost 0 bases to trimming and J lost 1 base, with 10 bases between them. This CDR3 is built from 16 residues. CDR3 bases: TGTGCCACCAGCAGAGATCCCGGACCTTCTGGAAACACCATATATTTT. Encoded protein: CATSRDPGPSGNTIYF.

This chain uses TRBV4-1 with TRBJ2-5; D is perhaps TRBD1 or TRBD2 (6 bases each). Germline loops: CDR1 MGHRA, CDR2 YSYEKL. The CDR3 contains 15 residues. The V end lost 4 bases, the J end lost 3 bases, and 15 bases lay between the germline ends. The CDR3 sequence is CASSLGSRGEETQYF. The CDR3 nucleotides are TGCGCCAGCAGCCTCGGGTCGAGGGGGGAAGAGACCCAGTACTTC.

This clone has a handful of counts. The gene calls are TRBV28 and TRBJ2-6, with unresolved D. The CDR3 totals 13 residues. V was clipped by 6 bases and J by 1 base, with 4 bases between them. The germline CDR1 and CDR2 sequences are MDHEN and SYDVKM. Written as DNA, the CDR3 is TGTGCCAGCAGGACGTCTGGGGCCAACGTCCTGACTTTC. Encoded protein: CASRTSGANVLTF.

The V gene is TRBV7-2, the J gene TRBJ2-2, with a weak D call TRBD1 (6 bases). The germline V gene encodes CDR1 SGHTA and CDR2 FQGNSA. The CDR3 is 15 residues long. V gave up 3 bases and J gave up 3 bases, with 11 bases separating them. CDR3 region: CASSLGDTYTGELFF. CDR3 coding DNA: TGTGCCAGCAGCTTGGGGGACACATACACCGGGGAGCTGTTTTTT.

The chain uses TRBV2 and TRBJ1-2; D may be TRBD1 (5 bases). The CDR3 spans 15 residues. Germline assignment: CDR1 SNHLY and CDR2 FYNNEI. V shed 6 bases and J shed 10 bases, with 24 bases lying between them. DNA for the CDR3: TGTGCCAGCAGGGACCCCGGGACGGCTTTCTTTCTCTACACCTTC. Its protein is CASRDPGTAFFLYTF.